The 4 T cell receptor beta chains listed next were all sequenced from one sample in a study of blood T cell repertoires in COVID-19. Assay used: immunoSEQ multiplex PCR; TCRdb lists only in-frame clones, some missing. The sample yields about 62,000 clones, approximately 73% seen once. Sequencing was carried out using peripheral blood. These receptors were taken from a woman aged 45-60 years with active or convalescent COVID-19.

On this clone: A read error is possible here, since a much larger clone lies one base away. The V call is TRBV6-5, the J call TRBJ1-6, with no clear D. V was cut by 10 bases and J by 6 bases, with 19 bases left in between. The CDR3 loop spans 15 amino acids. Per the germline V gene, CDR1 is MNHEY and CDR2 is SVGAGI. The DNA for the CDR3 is TGTGCCACCCCGGGATTCCCACTTTCTAATTCACCCCTCCACTTT. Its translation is CATPGFPLSNSPLHF.

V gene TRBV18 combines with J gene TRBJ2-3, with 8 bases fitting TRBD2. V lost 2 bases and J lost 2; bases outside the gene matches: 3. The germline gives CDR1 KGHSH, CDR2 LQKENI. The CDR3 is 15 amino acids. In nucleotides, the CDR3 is TGTGCCAGCTCACCAACTAGCGGCTACACAGATACGCAGTATTTT. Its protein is CASSPTSGYTDTQYF. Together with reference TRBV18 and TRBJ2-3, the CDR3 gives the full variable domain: NAGVMQNPRHLVRRRGQEARLRCSPMKGHSHVYWYRQLPEEGLKFMVYLQKENIIDESGMPKERFSAEFPKEGPSILRIQQVVRGDSAAYFCASSPTSGYTDTQYFGPGTRLTVL.

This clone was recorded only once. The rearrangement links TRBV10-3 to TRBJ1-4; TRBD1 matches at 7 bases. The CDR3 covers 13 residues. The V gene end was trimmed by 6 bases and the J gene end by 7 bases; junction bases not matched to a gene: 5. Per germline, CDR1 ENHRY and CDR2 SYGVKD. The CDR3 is CAIRNRGGEKLFF. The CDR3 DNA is TGTGCCATCAGAAACAGGGGCGGTGAAAAACTGTTTTTT.

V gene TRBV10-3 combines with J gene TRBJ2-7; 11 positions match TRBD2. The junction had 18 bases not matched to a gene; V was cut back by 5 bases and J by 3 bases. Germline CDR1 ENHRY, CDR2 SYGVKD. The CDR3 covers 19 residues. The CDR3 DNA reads TGTGCCATCAGTCCCGGAAGAATAGCGGGAGGGCCTTACGGCTACGAGCAGTACTTC. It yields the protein CAISPGRIAGGPYGYEQYF.